Sequencing of this T cell receptor beta chain was carried out in a study of shared clonotypes between healthy human individuals. Study results and caveats: Sampling covered nothing but blood. Tissue TCR repertoires likely differ from those found in blood.

Trimming shortened V by 4 bases and J by 7 bases, and 11 bases separated the two germline ends. The germline CDR1 and CDR2 sequences are SGHAT and FQNNGV. The CDR3 has 13 amino acids. A few counts support this clone. No antigen is known for it. Running of the assay took place at deep level. Profiled with immunoSEQ multiplex PCR; TCRdb holds only in-frame clones, not every one. The sample carries approximately 510,000 clones, 70% to 80% recorded once. The TCR was taken from a woman in her thirties or forties in good health. Some clones in this sample may be carry-over from other donors' samples. The sequenced sample consisted of PBMCs. The V call is TRBV11-2, the J call TRBJ1-5, with D maybe TRBD1 (6 bases). This CDR3 reads CASSSQGGQPQHF. DNA for the CDR3: TGTGCCAGCAGCTCACAGGGCGGCCAGCCCCAGCATTTT.